The 30 T cell receptor beta chains below all came from one sample that was sequenced in a study. From the 5' RACE reads, TCRdb called clonotypes with MiXCR, one entry per CDR3 protein. The repertoire includes several thousand distinct CDR3 sequences, 72% of them detected once, and approximately 4% sits in the top ten. Cells sorted as Tregs were CD4+, CD25+ and CD127-/low. Sequencing input: Tregs sorted from blood. All receptors come from a female donor with breast cancer.

The CDR3 DNA reads TGTGCCAGCAGCGGGCAGGGTTCGCACGAGCAGTACTTC. It is translated as CASSGQGSHEQYF. This chain connects TRBV9 to TRBJ2-7; a weak D match, TRBD1 (5 bases). Trimming took 3 bases from V and 5 from J, leaving 12 bases between them. This CDR3 comprises 13 residues. Germline V gene sequence: CDR1 SGDLS, CDR2 YYNGEE.

V and J are TRBV7-2 and TRBJ2-3; D possibly corresponds to TRBD2 (6 bases). This CDR3 is 14 amino acids long. Germline V gives CDR1 SGHTA, CDR2 FQGNSA. V gave up 5 bases and J gave up 2 bases, with 11 bases separating them. In nucleotides, the CDR3 is TGTGCCAGCAGCGGGACTCGGTTCACAGATACGCAGTATTTT. This sequence encodes CASSGTRFTDTQYF.

This chain connects TRBV9 to TRBJ2-5, with D perhaps matching TRBD2 (5 bases). The germline CDR1 and CDR2 sequences are SGDLS and YYNGEE. This CDR3 has 14 residues. The V and J ends lost 4 bases and 2 bases respectively, with 12 bases between them. The CDR3 bases are TGTGCCAGCAGCCCCAACCTAGCACAAGAGACCCAGTACTTC. Translating gives CASSPNLAQETQYF.

This sequence joins TRBV27 and TRBJ1-2, with TRBD1 as a possible D gene (6 bases). The V and J ends lost 3 bases and 4 bases respectively, with 15 bases between them. The CDR3 is 15 amino acids. CDR1 MNHEY and CDR2 SMNVEV come from the germline V gene (reference sequence). The CDR3 loop is CASSFVGASTYGYTF. DNA of the CDR3: TGTGCCAGCAGTTTCGTGGGGGCGAGTACCTATGGCTACACCTTC.

This clonotype appeared a few times. This sequence joins TRBV12-3 or TRBV12-4 and TRBJ1-1; TRBD1 is a possible D gene (6 bases). Trimming shortened V by 3 bases and J by 5 bases, and 16 bases separated the two germline ends. The CDR3 covers 15 residues. CDR3: CASSLGAGLWTEAFF. The DNA for the CDR3 is TGTGCCAGCAGTTTGGGGGCAGGGCTGTGGACTGAAGCTTTCTTT.

The rearrangement links TRBV10-2 to TRBJ2-7; TRBD2 is a possible D gene (5 bases). There are 15 residues in the CDR3. Trimming left V 6 bases short and J 0 bases short, with 15 bases between. Germline V gives CDR1 WSHSY, CDR2 SAAADI. The CDR3 protein is CASSRDLPSSYEQYF. The CDR3 DNA follows: TGCGCCAGCAGCCGGGATCTTCCCAGCTCCTACGAGCAGTACTTC.

V gene TRBV3-1 combines with J gene TRBJ2-1; D may be TRBD1 (5 bases). Trimming took off 1 base at V and 3 bases at J, with 13 bases between the two ends. Germline V gene data show CDR1 as LGHDT and CDR2 as YNNKEL (reference sequence). This CDR3 has 16 residues. The CDR3 loop reads CASSQVETESYNEQFF. The DNA for the CDR3 is TGTGCCAGCAGCCAAGTGGAGACAGAGAGCTACAATGAGCAGTTCTTC.

In DNA, the CDR3 is TGCGCCAGCAGCTTGACCGGGACAGGGGGAGAGACCCAGTACTTC. Amino acids: CASSLTGTGGETQYF. The chain has TRBV5-1 and TRBJ2-5; 11 bases align to TRBD1. The trim removed 1 base at V and 4 bases at J, leaving 3 bases unmatched. CDR1 and CDR2 from the germline V gene are SGHRS and YFSETQ. The CDR3 covers 15 residues.

The V gene is TRBV6-5, the J gene TRBJ2-1, with 9 bases that match TRBD1. The V segment lost 2 bases and the J segment 5 bases; nucleotides outside the gene matches: 7. This CDR3 region has 16 residues. CDR1 is MNHEY and CDR2 is SVGAGI in the germline V gene. CDR3: CASSYTWTGVDNEQFF. In nucleotides, the CDR3 is TGTGCCAGCAGTTACACATGGACAGGGGTCGACAATGAGCAGTTCTTC.

This clonotype was detected only once. The chain carries TRBV5-5 and TRBJ1-5; no firm D call. The CDR3 runs 12 residues. V shed 5 bases and J shed 2 bases, with 5 bases lying between them. Germline V gene lookup returns CDR1 SGHKS and CDR2 YYEKEE (reference sequence). In DNA, the CDR3 is TGTGCCAGCAGTGAGGGCAATCAGCCCCAGCATTTT. Translating it yields CASSEGNQPQHF.

The V gene is TRBV5-1, the J gene TRBJ2-3, with a possible D match to TRBD2 (5 bases). The CDR3 consists of 18 residues. CDR1 is SGHRS and CDR2 is YFSETQ in the germline V gene. Trimming stripped 2 bases from V and 0 bases from J, with 19 bases between. This CDR3 is CASSFKSGYRTSTDTQYF. In DNA, the CDR3 is TGCGCCAGCAGCTTTAAAAGCGGCTATCGAACAAGCACAGATACGCAGTATTTT.

The V and J genes are TRBV9 and TRBJ1-1; TRBD1 aligns across 9 bases. Trimming cost V 5 bases and J 8 bases; bases outside gene matches: 7. Germline loops: CDR1 SGDLS, CDR2 YYNGEE. The CDR3 contains 13 residues. CDR3 sequence: CASSRTGGGEAFF. CDR3 sequence (DNA): TGTGCCAGCAGTCGAACAGGGGGCGGAGAAGCTTTCTTT.

This clonotype has just one count. V is TRBV4-1 and J is TRBJ1-1; D may be TRBD1 (5 bases). V was cut by 0 bases and J by 3 bases, with 8 bases left in between. In germline, CDR1 is MGHRA, CDR2 YSYEKL. The CDR3 loop spans 14 amino acids. In DNA form, the CDR3 reads TGCGCCAGCAGCCAAGAAGGGGATTACACTGAAGCTTTCTTT. It encodes CASSQEGDYTEAFF.

This CDR3 reads CASSQEGTGVYEQYF. DNA of the CDR3: TGCGCCAGCAGCCAAGAAGGGACAGGGGTCTACGAGCAGTACTTC. V usage is TRBV4-1 and J usage is TRBJ2-1, with 10 bases identical to TRBD1. The end of the DNA fits TRBJ2-7 better, so the J call may be wrong. CDR3 length equals 15 residues. The germline gives CDR1 MGHRA, CDR2 YSYEKL.

The chain carries TRBV6-5 and TRBJ2-1, with D unclear. The CDR3 length is 13 residues. Trimming removed 6 bases at V and 3 bases at J, with 9 bases between. Germline V gives CDR1 MNHEY, CDR2 SVGAGI. This chain's CDR3 is CASSGLFYNEQFF. The CDR3 DNA sequence: TGTGCCAGCAGCGGCTTATTCTACAATGAGCAGTTCTTC.

The V call is TRBV12-3 or TRBV12-4, the J call TRBJ2-3; D is uncertain. V lost 5 bases to trimming and J lost 2 bases, with 14 bases between them. The CDR3 sequence is 15 residues long. Here the CDR3 reads CASSPFEGFTDTQYF. CDR3 DNA sequence: TGTGCCAGCAGTCCATTTGAAGGATTCACAGATACGCAGTATTTT.

This clonotype has a single count. This rearrangement joins TRBV4-1 to TRBJ2-7; tentatively, D is TRBD1 or TRBD2 (5 bases each). V was shortened by 3 bases and J by 0 bases, with 12 bases between the two germline ends. The CDR3 has 15 amino acids. The germline CDR1 and CDR2 sequences are MGHRA and YSYEKL. DNA of the CDR3: TGCGCCAGCAGCCAGGGGGTCAGTCCCTCCTACGAGCAGTACTTC. As protein: CASSQGVSPSYEQYF.

This clonotype has more than one count but fewer than ten. The rearrangement links TRBV20-1 to TRBJ2-7; 9 positions match TRBD1. CDR3 length: 14 residues. The germline V gene has CDR1 DFQATT and CDR2 SNEGSKA (reference sequence). After removal of 0 bases from V and 4 bases from J, the junction contained 4 bases not matched to a gene. CDR3 in DNA: TGCAGTGCTAGAGATCAGACAGGGGGATACGAGCAGTACTTC. This gives the protein CSARDQTGGYEQYF.

The chain is built from TRBV5-1 and TRBJ2-7; the D is unclear. The CDR3 contains 11 residues. V lost 1 base and J lost 5, with 4 bases in between. In germline, CDR1 is SGHRS, CDR2 YFSETQ. The CDR3 DNA sequence: TGCGCCAGCAGCTTGAGCCACGAGCAGTACTTC. This gives the protein CASSLSHEQYF.

The genes are TRBV5-1 and TRBJ1-1; the D gene is possibly TRBD1 (5 bases). V was clipped by 4 bases and J by 2 bases, with 15 bases between them. The CDR3 consists of 15 residues. Germline V gene lookup returns CDR1 SGHRS and CDR2 YFSETQ. The CDR3 sequence: CASSPGVVANTEAFF. CDR3 coding DNA: TGCGCCAGCAGCCCGGGGGTCGTGGCAAACACTGAAGCTTTCTTT.

This sequence joins TRBV6-5 and TRBJ2-7; D not resolved. Trimming removed 6 bases from V and 2 bases from J, with 17 bases in between. Germline V CDR1 and CDR2: MNHEY, SVGAGI. CDR3 length: 15 residues. The DNA for the CDR3 is TGTGCCAGCAGGCATACTTCGGACGGAACCTACGAGCAGTACTTC. Translation gives CASRHTSDGTYEQYF.

This clonotype was observed a single time. The chain uses TRBV7-8 and TRBJ2-7, with unresolved D. This CDR3 comprises 11 residues. Germline V gives CDR1 SGHVS, CDR2 FQNEAQ. With 5 bases removed from V and 2 bases from J, the gap between germline ends came to 4 bases. The chain's CDR3 is CASSTAYEQYF. The CDR3 region has the DNA TGTGCCAGCAGCACTGCCTACGAGCAGTACTTC.

In its sample, this clonotype was seen a few times. The chain links TRBV4-1 to TRBJ2-1, with a possible D match to TRBD2 (5 bases). There are 15 residues in the CDR3. In germline, CDR1 is MGHRA, CDR2 YSYEKL. V was shortened by 6 bases and J by 0 bases, with 12 bases between the two germline ends. DNA for the CDR3: TGCGCCAGCAGATGGACCACTAGCTCCTACAATGAGCAGTTCTTC. This sequence encodes CASRWTTSSYNEQFF.

This chain's CDR3 is CASSQEPDTQYF. The CDR3 DNA is TGTGCCAGCAGCCAAGAGCCCGATACGCAGTATTTT. The chain recombines TRBV4-2 with TRBJ2-3; D remains unclear. V lost 0 bases and J 6 bases, leaving 4 bases between the germline ends. CDR3 length: 12 amino acids. CDR1 is LGHNA and CDR2 is YNFKEQ in the germline V gene.

This sequence joins TRBV9 and TRBJ1-1; unclear D gene. Germline CDR1 is SGDLS and CDR2 is YYNGEE. The CDR3 is 14 residues long. Trimming stripped 0 bases from V and 1 base from J, with 7 bases between. The CDR3: CASSVVGGNTEAFF. CDR3 bases: TGTGCCAGCAGCGTAGTAGGAGGGAACACTGAAGCTTTCTTT.

The chain employs TRBV15 and TRBJ2-1; 8 positions match TRBD1. V trimming: 0 bases; J trimming: 2 bases; junction bases outside the gene matches: 6. This CDR3 has 17 amino acids. Per germline, CDR1 LNHNV and CDR2 YYDKDF (reference sequence). The CDR3 loop reads CATSRDPGQGTYNEQFF. The CDR3 DNA is TGTGCCACCAGCAGAGATCCCGGACAGGGCACCTACAATGAGCAGTTCTTC. The full variable domain, with the rest looked up from reference TRBV15 and TRBJ2-1, is DAMVIQNPRYQVTQFGKPVTLSCSQTLNHNVMYWYQQKSSQAPKLLFHYYDKDFNNEADTPDNFQSRRPNTSFCFLDIRSPGLGDTAMYLCATSRDPGQGTYNEQFFGPGTRLTVL.

The genes are TRBV28 and TRBJ2-1; TRBD2 aligns across 8 bases. J gave up 8 bases and V 6 bases, and 6 bases lay outside the gene matches. The germline V gene encodes CDR1 MDHEN and CDR2 SYDVKM. The CDR3 runs 13 residues. The CDR3 DNA reads as TGTGCCAGCAGCAGTAGCGGGATGGATGAGCAGTTCTTC. Translation: CASSSSGMDEQFF.

This sequence joins TRBV24-1 and TRBJ1-4; no reliable D call. The germline V gene has CDR1 KGHDR and CDR2 SFDVKD. This CDR3 comprises 9 residues. The CDR3 sequence: CVRDEKLFF. The CDR3 DNA follows: TGTGTCAGAGATGAAAAACTGTTTTTT.

The chain is built from TRBV7-3 and TRBJ2-1; 11 bases are shared with TRBD2. Trimming cost V 5 bases and J 5 bases; bases outside gene matches: 17. Germline lookup yields CDR1 SGHTA and CDR2 FQGTGA. The CDR3 runs to 19 residues. The CDR3 DNA reads as TGTGCCAGCAGCCCACCCCTAGCGGGGGGCGACGACGGAGACAATGAGCAGTTCTTC. It yields the protein CASSPPLAGGDDGDNEQFF.

In its sample, this clonotype was seen once. This chain connects TRBV27 to TRBJ1-5; perhaps TRBD1 as D (6 bases). The CDR3 loop spans 13 amino acids. The germline V gene encodes CDR1 MNHEY and CDR2 SMNVEV (reference sequence). The germline V and J ends were trimmed by 1 base and 7 bases, with 8 bases remaining between them. The CDR3 loop is CASSLYRAQPQHF. CDR3 sequence (DNA): TGTGCCAGCAGTTTATACAGGGCGCAGCCCCAGCATTTT.